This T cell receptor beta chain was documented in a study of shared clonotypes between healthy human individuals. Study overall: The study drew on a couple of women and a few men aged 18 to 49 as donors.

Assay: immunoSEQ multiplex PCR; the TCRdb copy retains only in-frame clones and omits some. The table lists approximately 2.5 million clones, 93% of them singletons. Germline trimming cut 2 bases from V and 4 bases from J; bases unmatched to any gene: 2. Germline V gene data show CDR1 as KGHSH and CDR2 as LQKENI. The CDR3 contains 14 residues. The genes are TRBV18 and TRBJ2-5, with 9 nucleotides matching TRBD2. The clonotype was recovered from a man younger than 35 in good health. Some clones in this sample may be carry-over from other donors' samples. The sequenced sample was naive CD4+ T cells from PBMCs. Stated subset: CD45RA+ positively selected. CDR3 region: CASSPAGGAETQYF. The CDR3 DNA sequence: TGTGCCAGCTCACCAGCGGGGGGGGCAGAGACCCAGTACTTC. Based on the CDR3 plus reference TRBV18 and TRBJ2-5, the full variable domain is NAGVMQNPRHLVRRRGQEARLRCSPMKGHSHVYWYRQLPEEGLKFMVYLQKENIIDESGMPKERFSAEFPKEGPSILRIQQVVRGDSAAYFCASSPAGGAETQYFGPGTRLLVL.